This T cell receptor beta chain was obtained from a study of cytomegalovirus exposure and HLA in healthy donors. General study findings and limits: Previously analyzed data showed that most TCR beta V segments were productive at a frequency of about 90% or about 30%. In a later analysis, V- and J-gene trimming of beta chains associated with a DCLRE1C missense variant, replicated independently.

There are 14 residues in the CDR3. V lost 0 bases, J lost 3 bases, and 8 bases lay in between. The germline V gene has CDR1 SGHAT and CDR2 FQNNGV. PCR primers comprised 60 Vbeta and 13 Jbeta primers. Clones were sequenced by immunoSEQ multiplex PCR, and TCRdb holds only the in-frame ones, with some missing. The table includes 210,000 or so clones, about four fifths detected once. Remarks on this clone: Its antigen is as yet unknown.

The rearrangement joins TRBV11-2 to TRBJ1-1; D gene ambiguous. The sequence derives from a woman aged 45-60 years in good health and CMV-seropositive. The sequenced sample was PBMCs. In nucleotides, the CDR3 is TGTGCCAGCAGCTTAGATACTTCATACACTGAAGCTTTCTTT. Residues: CASSLDTSYTEAFF.